This T cell receptor beta chain was sequenced for a study of molecular identifiers for immune sequencing clone quantification. The germline V gene has CDR1 LNHNV and CDR2 YYDKDF (reference sequence). The V and J ends lost 4 bases and 4 bases respectively, with 9 bases between them. This CDR3 is built from 13 residues. TCRdb re-derived calls from the PCR reads in MiXCR, one entry per CDR3 protein. This table holds about 640,000 distinct CDR3 sequences, 15% to 20% found once. Sorted cells numbering roughly 19,000 to 1,000,000, with 10%, 30% or 50% RNA, yielded the naive CD8 libraries. For naive CD8 T cells, sorting used the CD8+CD4-CCR7+CD45RA+ phenotype. This clonotype has at least ten counts.

This sequence was found in a human donor in good health. Some libraries in this study had Jurkat cell RNA spiked in. What was sequenced was naive CD8+ T cells from blood, with Jurkat cell RNA spiked in. As for subset: FACS-sorted CD8+CD4-CCR7+CD45RA+ naive T cells. V gene TRBV15 combines with J gene TRBJ2-3, with TRBD2 as a possible D gene (6 bases). CDR3: CATSKGLPDTQYF. For the CDR3, the DNA is TGTGCCACCAGCAAGGGACTGCCAGATACGCAGTATTTT.